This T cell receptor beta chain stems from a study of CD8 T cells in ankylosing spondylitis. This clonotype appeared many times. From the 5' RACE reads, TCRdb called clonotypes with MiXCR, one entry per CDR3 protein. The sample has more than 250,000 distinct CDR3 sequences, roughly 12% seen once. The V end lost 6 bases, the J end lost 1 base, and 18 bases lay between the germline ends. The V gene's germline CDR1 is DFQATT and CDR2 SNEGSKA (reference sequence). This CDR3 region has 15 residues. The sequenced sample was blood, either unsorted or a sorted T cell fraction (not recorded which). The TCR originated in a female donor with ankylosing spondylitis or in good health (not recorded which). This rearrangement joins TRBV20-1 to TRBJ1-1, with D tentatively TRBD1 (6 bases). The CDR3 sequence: CSAQSGGRGNTEAFF. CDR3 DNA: TGCAGTGCCCAAAGCGGGGGGCGCGGGAACACTGAAGCTTTCTTT.